This entry features one T cell receptor beta chain sequence. Antigen unknown. The input for each TCR library was around 3,400 ng of total RNA. No DNA is given; TCRdb re-called the 5' RACE reads and lists each CDR3 protein once. This repertoire includes approximately 120,000 distinct CDR3 sequences. The data belong to a study of monozygotic twins with inflammatory bowel disease. Whole-study findings and limits: Clonotype sharing was lower in IBD patients than healthy twins, most markedly with disease activity. Possibly because of limited power, concordant and discordant twins showed no difference in repertoire similarity. TCRbeta inverse Simpson diversity was decreased in IBD patients versus healthy co-twins.

The CDR3 contains 12 residues. In germline, CDR1 is SNHLY, CDR2 FYNNEI. Material: blood. The receptor was derived from a human donor with ulcerative colitis or Crohn's disease, or a healthy co-twin of an affected twin (not recorded which). This chain joins TRBV2 and TRBJ2-1. CDR3 region: CASSENMDEQFF.